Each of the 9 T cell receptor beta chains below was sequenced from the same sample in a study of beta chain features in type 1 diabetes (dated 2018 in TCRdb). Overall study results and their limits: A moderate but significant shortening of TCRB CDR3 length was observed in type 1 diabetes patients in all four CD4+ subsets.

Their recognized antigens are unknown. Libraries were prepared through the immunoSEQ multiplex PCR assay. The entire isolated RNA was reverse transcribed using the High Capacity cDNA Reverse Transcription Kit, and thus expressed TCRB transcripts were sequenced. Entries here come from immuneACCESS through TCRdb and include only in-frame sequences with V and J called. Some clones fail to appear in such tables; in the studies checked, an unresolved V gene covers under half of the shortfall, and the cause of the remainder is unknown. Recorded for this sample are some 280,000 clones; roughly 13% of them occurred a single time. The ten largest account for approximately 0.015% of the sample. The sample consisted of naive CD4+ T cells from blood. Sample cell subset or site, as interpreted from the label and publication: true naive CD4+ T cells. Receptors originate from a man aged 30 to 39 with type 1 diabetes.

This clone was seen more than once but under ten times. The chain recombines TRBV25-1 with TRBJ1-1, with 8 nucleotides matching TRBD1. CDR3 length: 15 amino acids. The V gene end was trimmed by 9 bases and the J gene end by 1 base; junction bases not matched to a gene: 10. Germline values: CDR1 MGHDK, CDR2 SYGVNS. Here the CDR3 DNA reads TGTGCCAGTGAATGGTATGGACAGGGGAACACTGAAGCTTTCTTT. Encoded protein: CASEWYGQGNTEAFF.

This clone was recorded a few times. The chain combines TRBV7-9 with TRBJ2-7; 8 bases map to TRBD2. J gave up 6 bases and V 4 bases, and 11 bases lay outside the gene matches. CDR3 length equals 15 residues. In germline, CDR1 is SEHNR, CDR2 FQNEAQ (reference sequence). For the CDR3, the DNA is TGTGCCAGCAGCTCGTTTAGCGGGAATGCTGGCGAGCAGTACTTC. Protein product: CASSSFSGNAGEQYF.

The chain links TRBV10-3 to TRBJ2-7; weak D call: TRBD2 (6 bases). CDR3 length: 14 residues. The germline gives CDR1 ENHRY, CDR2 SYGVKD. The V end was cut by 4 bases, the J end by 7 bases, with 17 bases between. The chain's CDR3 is CAISARTTSGEQYF. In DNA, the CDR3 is TGTGCCATCAGTGCCAGGACTACATCGGGGGAGCAGTACTTC.

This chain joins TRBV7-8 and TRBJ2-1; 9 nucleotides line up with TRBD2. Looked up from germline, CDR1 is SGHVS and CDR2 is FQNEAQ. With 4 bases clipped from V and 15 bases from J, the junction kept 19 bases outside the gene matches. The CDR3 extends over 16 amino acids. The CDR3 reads CASSSGRLAVYLWGFF. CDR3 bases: TGTGCCAGCAGCTCAGGGAGACTAGCGGTGTATCTTTGGGGGTTCTTC.

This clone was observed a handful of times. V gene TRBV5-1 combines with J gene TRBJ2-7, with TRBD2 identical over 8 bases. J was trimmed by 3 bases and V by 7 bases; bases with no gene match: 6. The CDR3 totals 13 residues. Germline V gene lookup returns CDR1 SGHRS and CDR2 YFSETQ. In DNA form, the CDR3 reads TGCGCCAGCGGACCGGGACTAGTCTACGAGCAGTACTTC. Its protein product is CASGPGLVYEQYF.

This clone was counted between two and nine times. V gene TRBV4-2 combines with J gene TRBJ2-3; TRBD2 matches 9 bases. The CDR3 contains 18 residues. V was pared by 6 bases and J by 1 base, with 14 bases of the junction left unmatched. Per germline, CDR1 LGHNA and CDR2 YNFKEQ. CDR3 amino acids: CASSPSFSAGGRTDTQYF. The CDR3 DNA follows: TGTGCCAGCAGTCCAAGTTTTTCGGCGGGAGGGCGCACAGATACGCAGTATTTT.

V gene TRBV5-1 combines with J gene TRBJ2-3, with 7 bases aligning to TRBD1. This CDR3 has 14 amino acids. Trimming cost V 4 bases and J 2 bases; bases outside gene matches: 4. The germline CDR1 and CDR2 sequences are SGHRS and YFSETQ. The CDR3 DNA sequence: TGCGCCAGCAGCGAGGGACAGTCCACAGATACGCAGTATTTT. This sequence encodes CASSEGQSTDTQYF.

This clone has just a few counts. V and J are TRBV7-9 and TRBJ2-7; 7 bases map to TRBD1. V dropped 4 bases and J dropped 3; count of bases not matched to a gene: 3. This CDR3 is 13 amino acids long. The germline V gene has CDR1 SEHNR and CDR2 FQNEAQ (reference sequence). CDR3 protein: CASSSDRYYEQYF. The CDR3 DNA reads TGTGCCAGCAGCTCGGACAGGTACTACGAGCAGTACTTC.

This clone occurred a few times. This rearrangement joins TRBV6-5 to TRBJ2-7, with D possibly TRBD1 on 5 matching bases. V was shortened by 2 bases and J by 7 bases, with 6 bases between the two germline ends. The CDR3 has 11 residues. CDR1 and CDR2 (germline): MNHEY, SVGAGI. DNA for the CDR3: TGTGCCAGCAGTTACCGACAGGAGCAGTACTTC. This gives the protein CASSYRQEQYF.